This TCR beta chain is from a study of T cell responses to AZD1222 COVID-19 vaccine. Findings and caveats of the study: Only a handful of people who got AZD1222 tested seropositive at baseline. After the peak T cell response, and only then, were repertoires sampled.

Assay used: immunoSEQ multiplex PCR; TCRdb lists only in-frame clones, some missing. The profile shows roughly 150,000 clones, just over 90% of them singletons. The CDR3 totals 14 residues. The V end lost 2 bases, the J end lost 7 bases, and 12 bases lay between the germline ends. Looked up from germline, CDR1 is SGHAT and CDR2 is FQNNGV. Details on this clone: Antigen unknown.

Whether given at about 4 or about 12 weeks, second doses were pooled. The starting material was peripheral blood, obtained 28 days after the second AZD1222 dose. The sequence derives from an adult who received the AZD1222 COVID-19 vaccine. The J gene is TRBJ2-1, the V gene TRBV11-2, with D possibly being TRBD2 (6 bases). The CDR3 nucleotides are TGTGCCAGCAGCTTAACAGCGGGTGAGAATGAGCAGTTCTTC. Its protein is CASSLTAGENEQFF. The entire variable domain, with the rest obtained from reference TRBV11-2 and TRBJ2-1, is as follows: EAGVAQSPRYKIIEKRQSVAFWCNPISGHATLYWYQQILGQGPKLLIQFQNNGVVDDSQLPKDRFSAERLKGVDSTLKIQPAKLEDSAVYLCASSLTAGENEQFFGPGTRLTVL.